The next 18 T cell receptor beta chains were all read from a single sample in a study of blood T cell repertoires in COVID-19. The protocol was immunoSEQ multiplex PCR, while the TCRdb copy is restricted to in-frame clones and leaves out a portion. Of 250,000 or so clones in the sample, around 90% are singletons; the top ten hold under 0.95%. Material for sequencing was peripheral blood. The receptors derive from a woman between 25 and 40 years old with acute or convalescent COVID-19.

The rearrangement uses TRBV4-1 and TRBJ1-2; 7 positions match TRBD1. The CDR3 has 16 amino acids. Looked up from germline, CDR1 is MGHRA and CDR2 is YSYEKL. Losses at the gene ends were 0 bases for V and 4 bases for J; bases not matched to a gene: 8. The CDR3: CASSQDSTGVIYGYTF. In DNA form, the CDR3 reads TGCGCCAGCAGCCAAGATAGCACAGGGGTTATCTATGGCTACACCTTC.

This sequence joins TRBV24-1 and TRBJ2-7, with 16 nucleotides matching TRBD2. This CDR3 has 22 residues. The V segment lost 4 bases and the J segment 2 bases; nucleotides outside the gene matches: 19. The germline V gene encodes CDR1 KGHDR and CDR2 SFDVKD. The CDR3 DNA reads TGTGCCACCAGTGAGGGAGGGCAGGAAGGGACTAGCGGGAGGGCCCTAACCTACGAGCAGTACTTC. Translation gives CATSEGGQEGTSGRALTYEQYF.

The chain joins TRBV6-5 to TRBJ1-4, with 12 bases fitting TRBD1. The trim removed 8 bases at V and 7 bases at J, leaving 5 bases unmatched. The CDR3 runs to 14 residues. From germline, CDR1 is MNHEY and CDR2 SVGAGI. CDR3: CASGGQGAGEKLFF. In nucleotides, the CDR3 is TGTGCCAGCGGGGGACAGGGGGCTGGTGAAAAACTGTTTTTT.

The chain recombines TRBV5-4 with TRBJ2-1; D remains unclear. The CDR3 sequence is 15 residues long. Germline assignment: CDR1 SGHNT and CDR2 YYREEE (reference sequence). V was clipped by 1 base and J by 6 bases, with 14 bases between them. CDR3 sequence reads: CASSLYQVDGNEQFF. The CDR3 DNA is TGTGCCAGCAGCTTGTATCAGGTCGATGGCAATGAGCAGTTCTTC.

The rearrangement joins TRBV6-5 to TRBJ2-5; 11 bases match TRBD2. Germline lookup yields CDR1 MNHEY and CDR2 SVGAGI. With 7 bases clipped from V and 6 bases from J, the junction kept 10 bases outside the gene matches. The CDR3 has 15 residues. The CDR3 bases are TGTGCCAGCAAAACGATACTAGCGGGAGTCAAGACCCAGTACTTC. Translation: CASKTILAGVKTQYF.

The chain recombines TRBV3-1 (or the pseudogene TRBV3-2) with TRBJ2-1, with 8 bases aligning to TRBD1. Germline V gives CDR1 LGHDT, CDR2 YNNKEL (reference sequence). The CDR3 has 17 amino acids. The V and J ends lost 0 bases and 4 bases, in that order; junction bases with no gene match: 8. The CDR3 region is CASSQDRATGVYNEQFF. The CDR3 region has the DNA TGTGCCAGCAGCCAAGATAGAGCGACAGGGGTTTACAATGAGCAGTTCTTC.

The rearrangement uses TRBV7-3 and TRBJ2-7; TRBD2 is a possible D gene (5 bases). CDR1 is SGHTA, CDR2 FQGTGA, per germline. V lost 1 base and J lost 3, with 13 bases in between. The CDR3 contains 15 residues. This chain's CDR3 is CASSLNGAGLYEQYF. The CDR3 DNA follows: TGTGCCAGCAGCTTAAATGGTGCGGGTCTCTACGAGCAGTACTTC.

The CDR3 loop reads CASTGTGVIETQYF. CDR3 nucleotide sequence: TGTGCCAGCACCGGGACAGGGGTAATTGAGACCCAGTACTTC. The rearrangement links TRBV25-1 to TRBJ2-5; 10 bases line up with TRBD1. CDR1 MGHDK and CDR2 SYGVNS come from the germline V gene. V trimming: 7 bases; J trimming: 5 bases; junction bases outside the gene matches: 7. The CDR3 extends over 14 amino acids.

CDR3 DNA sequence: TGTGCCAGCAGCTTAGGACTGGGCGACAGGGGTGCAGATACGCAGTATTTT. It encodes CASSLGLGDRGADTQYF. The rearrangement joins TRBV11-3 to TRBJ2-3, with 8 bases aligning to TRBD1. Germline V gene lookup returns CDR1 SGHNT and CDR2 YENEEA. The V and J ends lost 1 base and 4 bases, in that order; junction bases with no gene match: 10. CDR3 size: 17 residues. The full variable domain, its missing parts supplied by reference TRBV11-3 and TRBJ2-3, is EAGVVQSPRYKIIEKKQPVAFWCNPISGHNTLYWYLQNLGQGPELLIRYENEEAVDDSQLPKDRFSAERLKGVDSTLKIQPAELGDSAVYLCASSLGLGDRGADTQYFGPGTRLTVL.

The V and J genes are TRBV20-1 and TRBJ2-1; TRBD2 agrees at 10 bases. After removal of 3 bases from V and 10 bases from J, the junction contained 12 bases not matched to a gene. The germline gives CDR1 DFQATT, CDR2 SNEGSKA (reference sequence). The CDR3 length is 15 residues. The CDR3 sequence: CSASSLAGVPSEQFF. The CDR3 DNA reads TGCAGTGCTAGTAGCCTAGCGGGAGTGCCCAGCGAGCAGTTCTTC.

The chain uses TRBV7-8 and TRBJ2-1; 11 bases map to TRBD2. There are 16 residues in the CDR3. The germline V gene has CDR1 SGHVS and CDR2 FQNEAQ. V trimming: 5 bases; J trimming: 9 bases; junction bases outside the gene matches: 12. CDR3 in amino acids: CASSRELAGDWSEQFF. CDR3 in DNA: TGTGCCAGCAGCCGAGAACTAGCGGGAGACTGGAGTGAGCAGTTCTTC.

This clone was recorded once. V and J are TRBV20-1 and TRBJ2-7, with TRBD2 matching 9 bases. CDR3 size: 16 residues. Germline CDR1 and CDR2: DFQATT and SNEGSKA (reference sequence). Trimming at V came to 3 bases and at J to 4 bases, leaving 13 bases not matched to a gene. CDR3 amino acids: CSASSPRGGRVYEQYF. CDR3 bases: TGCAGTGCTAGTTCGCCGCGTGGCGGGAGGGTGTACGAGCAGTACTTC.

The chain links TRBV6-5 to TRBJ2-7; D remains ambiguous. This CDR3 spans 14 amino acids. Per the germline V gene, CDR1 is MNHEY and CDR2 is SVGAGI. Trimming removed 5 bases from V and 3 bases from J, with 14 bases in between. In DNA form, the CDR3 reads TGTGCCAGCAGTCAAACAGTAAAATACTACGAGCAGTACTTC. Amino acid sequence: CASSQTVKYYEQYF.

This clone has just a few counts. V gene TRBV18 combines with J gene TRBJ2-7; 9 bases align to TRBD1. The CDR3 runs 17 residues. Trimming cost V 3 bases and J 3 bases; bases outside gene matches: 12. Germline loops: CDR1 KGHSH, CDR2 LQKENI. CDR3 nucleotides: TGTGCCAGCTCACCTTCTGCCTGGGACAGGGTATACTACGAGCAGTACTTC. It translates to CASSPSAWDRVYYEQYF.

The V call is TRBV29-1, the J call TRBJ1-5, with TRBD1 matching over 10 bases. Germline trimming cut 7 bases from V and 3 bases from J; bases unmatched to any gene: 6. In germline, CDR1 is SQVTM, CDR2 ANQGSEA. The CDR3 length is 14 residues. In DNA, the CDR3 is TGCAGCGCAAGACAGGGGGCGGTCAATCAGCCCCAGCATTTT. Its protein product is CSARQGAVNQPQHF.

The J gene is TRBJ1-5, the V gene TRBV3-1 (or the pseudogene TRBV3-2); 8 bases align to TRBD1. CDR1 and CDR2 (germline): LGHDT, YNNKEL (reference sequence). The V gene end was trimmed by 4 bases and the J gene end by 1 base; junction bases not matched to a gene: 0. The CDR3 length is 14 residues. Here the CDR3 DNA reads TGTGCCAGCAGCCGGACAGGGAGCAATCAGCCCCAGCATTTT. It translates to CASSRTGSNQPQHF.

The CDR3 nucleotides read TGTGCCATCAGTGACCTGCGCTACGAGCAGTACTTC. Translation: CAISDLRYEQYF. This chain links TRBV10-3 with TRBJ2-7, with no clear D. Trimming left V 3 bases short and J 3 bases short, with 6 bases between. Per the germline V gene, CDR1 is ENHRY and CDR2 is SYGVKD. The CDR3 length is 12 residues.

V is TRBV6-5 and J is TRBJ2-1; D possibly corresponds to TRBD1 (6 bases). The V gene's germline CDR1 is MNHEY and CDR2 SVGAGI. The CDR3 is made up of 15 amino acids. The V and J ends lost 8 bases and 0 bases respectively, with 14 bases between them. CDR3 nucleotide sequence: TGTGCCAGCTCGGTGGGGGCGAGCTCCTACAATGAGCAGTTCTTC. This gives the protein CASSVGASSYNEQFF.